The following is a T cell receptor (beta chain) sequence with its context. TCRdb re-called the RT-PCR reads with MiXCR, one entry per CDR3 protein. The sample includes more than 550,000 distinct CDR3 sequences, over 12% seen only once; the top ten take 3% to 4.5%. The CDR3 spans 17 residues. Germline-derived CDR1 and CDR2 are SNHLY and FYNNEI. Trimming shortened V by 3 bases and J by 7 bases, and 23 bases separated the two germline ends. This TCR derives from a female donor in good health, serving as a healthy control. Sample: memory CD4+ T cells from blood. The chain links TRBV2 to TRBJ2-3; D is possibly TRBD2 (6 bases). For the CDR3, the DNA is TGTGCCAGCAGTGATACGGAAGGGAGGACTTTCGTTTATACGCAGTATTTT. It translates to CASSDTEGRTFVYTQYF.